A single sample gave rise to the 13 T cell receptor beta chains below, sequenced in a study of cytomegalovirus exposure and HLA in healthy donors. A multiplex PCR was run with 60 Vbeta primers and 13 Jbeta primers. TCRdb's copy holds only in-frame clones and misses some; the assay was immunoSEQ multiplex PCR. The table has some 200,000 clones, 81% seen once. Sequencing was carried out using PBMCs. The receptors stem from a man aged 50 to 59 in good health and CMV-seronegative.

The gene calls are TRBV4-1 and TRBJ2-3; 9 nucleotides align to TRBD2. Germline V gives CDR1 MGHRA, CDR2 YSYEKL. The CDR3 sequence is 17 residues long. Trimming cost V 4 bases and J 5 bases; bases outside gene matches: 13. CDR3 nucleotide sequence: TGCGCCAGCAGCCCTTGGGGAGCGGGGGGCCTGGGAGATACGCAGTATTTT. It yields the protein CASSPWGAGGLGDTQYF.

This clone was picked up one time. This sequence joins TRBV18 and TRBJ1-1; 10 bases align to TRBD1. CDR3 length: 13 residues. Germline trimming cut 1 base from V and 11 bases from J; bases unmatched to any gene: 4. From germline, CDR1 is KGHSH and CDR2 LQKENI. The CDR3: CASSPLEGQGAFF. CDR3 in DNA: TGTGCCAGCTCACCACTAGAGGGACAGGGGGCTTTCTTT.

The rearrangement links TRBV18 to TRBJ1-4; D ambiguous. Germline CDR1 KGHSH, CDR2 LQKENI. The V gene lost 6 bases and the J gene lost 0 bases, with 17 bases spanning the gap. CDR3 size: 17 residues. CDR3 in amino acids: CASSMMDSIATNEKLFF. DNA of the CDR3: TGTGCCAGCTCGATGATGGACTCTATCGCAACTAATGAAAAACTGTTTTTT.

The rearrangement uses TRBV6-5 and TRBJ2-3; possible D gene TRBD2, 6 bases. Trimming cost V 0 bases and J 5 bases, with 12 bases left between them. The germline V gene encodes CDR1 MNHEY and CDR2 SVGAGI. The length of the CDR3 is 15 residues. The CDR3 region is CASSYSMRGEDTQYF. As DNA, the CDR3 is TGTGCCAGCAGTTACTCGATGCGCGGGGAAGATACGCAGTATTTT.

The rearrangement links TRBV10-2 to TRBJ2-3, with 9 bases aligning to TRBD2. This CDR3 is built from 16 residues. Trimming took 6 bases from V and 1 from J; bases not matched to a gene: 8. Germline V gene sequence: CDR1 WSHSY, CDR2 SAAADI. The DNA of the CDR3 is TGCGCCAGCAGAGGGGCCCAGCGGGGGGGCACAGATACGCAGTATTTT. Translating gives CASRGAQRGGTDTQYF.

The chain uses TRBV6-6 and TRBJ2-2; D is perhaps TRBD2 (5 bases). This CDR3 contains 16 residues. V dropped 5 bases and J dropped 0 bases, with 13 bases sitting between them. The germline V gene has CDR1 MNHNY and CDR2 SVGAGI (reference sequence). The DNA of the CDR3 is TGTGCCAGCAGTAAGCGTCTAGCAGCGAACACCGGGGAGCTGTTTTTT. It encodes CASSKRLAANTGELFF.

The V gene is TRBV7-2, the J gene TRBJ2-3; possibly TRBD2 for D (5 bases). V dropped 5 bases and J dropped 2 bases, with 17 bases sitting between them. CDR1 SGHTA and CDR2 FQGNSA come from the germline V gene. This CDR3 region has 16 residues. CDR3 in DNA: TGTGCCAGCAGCCCCTTCGGCGGGTCGAACACAGATACGCAGTATTTT. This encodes CASSPFGGSNTDTQYF.

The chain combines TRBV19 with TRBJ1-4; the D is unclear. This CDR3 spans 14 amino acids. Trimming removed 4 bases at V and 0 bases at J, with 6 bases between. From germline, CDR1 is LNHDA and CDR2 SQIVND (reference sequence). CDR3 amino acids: CASSTDSTNEKLFF. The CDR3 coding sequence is TGTGCCAGTAGTACCGACTCAACTAATGAAAAACTGTTTTTT. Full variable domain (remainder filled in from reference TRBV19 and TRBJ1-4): DGGITQSPKYLFRKEGQNVTLSCEQNLNHDAMYWYRQDPGQGLRLIYYSQIVNDFQKGDIAEGYSVSREKKESFPLTVTSAQKNPTAFYLCASSTDSTNEKLFFGSGTQLSVL.

CDR3 in amino acids: CASASGGGYEQYF. CDR3 nucleotides: TGTGCCAGCGCGTCAGGGGGCGGGTACGAGCAGTACTTC. The chain combines TRBV18 with TRBJ2-7, with 8 bases identical to TRBD1. The junction had 7 bases not matched to a gene; V was cut back by 8 bases and J by 4 bases. CDR3 length: 13 residues. Per germline, CDR1 KGHSH and CDR2 LQKENI.

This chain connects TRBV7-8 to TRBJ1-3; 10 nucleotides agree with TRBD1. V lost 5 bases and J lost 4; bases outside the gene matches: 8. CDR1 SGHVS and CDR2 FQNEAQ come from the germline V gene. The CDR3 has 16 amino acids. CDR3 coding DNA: TGTGCCAGCAGCGACCGGGACAGGGGTAGAGGAAACACCATATATTTT. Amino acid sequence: CASSDRDRGRGNTIYF. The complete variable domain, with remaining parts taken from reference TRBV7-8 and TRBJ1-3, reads GAGVSQSPRYKVAKRGQDVALRCDPISGHVSLFWYQQALGQGPEFLTYFQNEAQLDKSGLPSDRFFAERPEGSVSTLKIQRTQQEDSAVYLCASSDRDRGRGNTIYFGEGSWLTVV.

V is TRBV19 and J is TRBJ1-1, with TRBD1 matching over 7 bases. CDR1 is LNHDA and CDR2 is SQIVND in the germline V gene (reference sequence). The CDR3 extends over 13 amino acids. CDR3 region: CRTSDRSGTEAFF. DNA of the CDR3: TGTCGCACCTCGGACAGGTCGGGGACTGAAGCTTTCTTT.

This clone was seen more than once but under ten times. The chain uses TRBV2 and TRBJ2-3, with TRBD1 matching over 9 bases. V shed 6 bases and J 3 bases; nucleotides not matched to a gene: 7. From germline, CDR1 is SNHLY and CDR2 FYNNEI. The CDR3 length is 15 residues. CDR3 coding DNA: TGTGCCAGCAGGACTGGGGGACAGGGTACAGATACGCAGTATTTT. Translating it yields CASRTGGQGTDTQYF.

The CDR3 DNA reads TGTGCCAGTAGTATCGGGACAGAGCAGTACTTC. Translation gives CASSIGTEQYF. V is TRBV19 and J is TRBJ2-5, with TRBD1 matching over 7 bases. The CDR3 contains 11 residues. In germline, CDR1 is LNHDA, CDR2 SQIVND (reference sequence). V lost 3 bases and J lost 11; bases outside the gene matches: 3.